This T cell receptor (beta chain) was captured in a study of blood T cell repertoires in COVID-19. Study context: Sites across the United States, Italy and Spain contributed samples from acute and convalescent COVID-19.

This clone was seen just once. CDR1 is MDHEN and CDR2 is SYDVKM in the germline V gene. The CDR3 consists of 15 residues. The ends lost 1 base at V and 5 bases at J; junction bases unmatched: 2. In the original analysis: By means of reference gene primer amplification, nucleated cell counts were estimated. Repertoires were generated with immunoSEQ multiplex PCR, while TCRdb's copy carries only in-frame clones and drops some. The V and J calls and clone size are taken from that table; D and trimming were inferred from the DNA. The data hold more than 85,000 clones, with roughly 83% observed a single time.

The receptor's source is an older woman with acute or convalescent COVID-19. The J gene is TRBJ2-1, the V gene TRBV28; 10 nucleotides agree with TRBD2. Sequencing was performed on peripheral blood. In nucleotides, the CDR3 is TGTGCCAGCAGTTTATTTAGCGGGGGGCACAATGAGCAGTTCTTC. Translation gives CASSLFSGGHNEQFF.